One and the same sample provided the 30 T cell receptor beta chains below, sequenced in a study of monozygotic twins with inflammatory bowel disease. TCRdb reprocessed the 5' RACE reads, keeping one entry per CDR3 protein, no DNA. The sample includes some 210,000 distinct CDR3 sequences. Sequencing was performed on blood. Source of these receptors: a human donor with ulcerative colitis or Crohn's disease, or a healthy co-twin of an affected twin (not recorded which).

This chain connects TRBV18 to TRBJ1-2. Per germline, CDR1 KGHSH and CDR2 LQKENI. The CDR3 has 15 amino acids. CDR3 region: CASSPQGDVNYGYTF.

This chain uses TRBV18 with TRBJ1-1. CDR1 is KGHSH and CDR2 is LQKENI in the germline V gene. The CDR3 is 14 residues long. CDR3 sequence reads: CASSKGTLGTEAFF. The full variable domain, in which reference TRBV18 and TRBJ1-1 provide the parts outside the CDR3, is NAGVMQNPRHLVRRRGQEARLRCSPMKGHSHVYWYRQLPEEGLKFMVYLQKENIIDESGMPKERFSAEFPKEGPSILRIQQVVRGDSAAYFCASSKGTLGTEAFFGQGTRLTVV.

V usage is TRBV10-3 and J usage is TRBJ2-1. CDR3 length: 12 residues. The germline CDR1 and CDR2 sequences are ENHRY and SYGVKD. The CDR3 is CAISPDAREQFF.

The rearrangement links TRBV5-1 to TRBJ1-1; TCRdb's assignment of TRBD1 cannot be checked, as there is no DNA. There are 15 residues in the CDR3. The germline V gene has CDR1 SGHRS and CDR2 YFSETQ. This chain's CDR3 is CASSVQGRPNTEAFF.

This chain connects TRBV27 to TRBJ2-4. This CDR3 spans 11 amino acids. In germline, CDR1 is MNHEY, CDR2 SMNVEV (reference sequence). The CDR3: CASRAKNIQYF.

The chain recombines TRBV12-3 or TRBV12-4 with TRBJ2-7; the D call of TRBD1 rests on TCRdb alone, since no DNA is present to check it. The CDR3 contains 15 residues. The CDR3 loop is CASSFGNRGILEQYF.

The rearrangement uses TRBV12-3 or TRBV12-4 and TRBJ1-4. This CDR3 comprises 13 residues. CDR3 protein: CASSLALQVTLFF.

This sequence joins TRBV5-5 and TRBJ2-5. Per the germline V gene, CDR1 is SGHKS and CDR2 is YYEKEE (reference sequence). The CDR3 sequence is 14 residues long. The CDR3 loop is CASSLVGTKETQYF.

The V and J genes are TRBV11-2 and TRBJ2-3; TCRdb's D call, TRBD2, is unchecked because there is no DNA. In germline, CDR1 is SGHAT, CDR2 FQNNGV. The CDR3 loop spans 19 amino acids. The CDR3 here is CASSRTSGGGQLSTDTQYF.

This CDR3 reads CASSLTPSLGQFF. V usage is TRBV7-2 and J usage is TRBJ2-1; absent DNA, TCRdb's TRBD1 call cannot be checked. The length of the CDR3 is 13 residues. CDR1 is SGHTA, CDR2 FQGNSA, per germline.

V usage is TRBV5-1 and J usage is TRBJ2-7; the TCRdb D gene call, TRBD2, has no DNA to confirm it. This CDR3 spans 16 amino acids. Per germline, CDR1 SGHRS and CDR2 YFSETQ. The CDR3 spells CASSSISGGSSYEQYF.

The rearrangement links TRBV23-1 to TRBJ2-6; TCRdb calls TRBD1, which cannot be checked without DNA. TRBV23-1 is known as an ORF, though its function is uncertain. CDR3 length: 14 amino acids. The CDR3 loop is CASTHGTDLNVLTF.

This sequence joins TRBV28 and TRBJ2-3. Germline V gene sequence: CDR1 MDHEN, CDR2 SYDVKM. The CDR3 runs 12 residues. The CDR3 here is CASSSTTDTQYF.

The rearrangement links TRBV12-3 or TRBV12-4 to TRBJ2-3; TCRdb's D call of TRBD1 is untestable without DNA. The CDR3 sequence is 14 residues long. The CDR3 region is CASSLSGGDDTQYF.

The chain combines TRBV10-3 with TRBJ1-2; TCRdb's D call, TRBD1, is unchecked because there is no DNA. The CDR3 totals 13 residues. CDR1 is ENHRY and CDR2 is SYGVKD in the germline V gene. Here the CDR3 reads CAITTGANYGYTF.

The CDR3 region is CASSHFGRWNTGELFF. The chain recombines TRBV3-1 with TRBJ2-2. This CDR3 region has 16 residues. Per germline, CDR1 LGHDT and CDR2 YNNKEL (reference sequence).

The chain has TRBV5-4 and TRBJ2-7. Per germline, CDR1 SGHNT and CDR2 YYREEE (reference sequence). This CDR3 spans 15 amino acids. The CDR3 reads CASSLVNGPSNEQYF.

The chain has TRBV6-6 and TRBJ2-7; TCRdb picks TRBD1, but there is no DNA to check that call. The CDR3 is 14 residues long. Germline assignment: CDR1 MNHNY and CDR2 SVGAGI (reference sequence). CDR3 in amino acids: CASRTGDPTGEQYF.

The chain uses TRBV24-1 and TRBJ1-1; without DNA, the TCRdb call of TRBD1 cannot be checked. CDR1 is KGHDR and CDR2 is SFDVKD in the germline V gene. The CDR3 consists of 15 residues. The CDR3 sequence: CATSGLGGEDTEAFF.

V usage is TRBV7-9 and J usage is TRBJ1-4; the D call of TRBD1 rests on TCRdb alone, since no DNA is present to check it. This CDR3 region has 17 residues. CDR1 is SEHNR and CDR2 is FQNEAQ in the germline V gene (reference sequence). The CDR3 region is CASSLEGQDATNEKLFF. The variable domain in full, with the rest retrieved from reference TRBV7-9 and TRBJ1-4, is DTGVSQNPRHKITKRGQNVTFRCDPISEHNRLYWYRQTLGQGPEFLTYFQNEAQLEKSRLLSDRFSAERPKGSFSTLEIQRTEQGDSAMYLCASSLEGQDATNEKLFFGSGTQLSVL.

The rearrangement joins TRBV2 to TRBJ2-1; checking the TCRdb D call of TRBD1 is not possible without DNA. Per germline, CDR1 SNHLY and CDR2 FYNNEI. CDR3 length: 17 amino acids. CDR3 loop: CASRKVGQGVTYNEQFF.

The chain recombines TRBV5-8 with TRBJ1-5. The germline V gene has CDR1 SGHTS and CDR2 YDEGEE. This CDR3 contains 16 residues. The CDR3 here is CASSSRAAISNQPQHF. Combining the CDR3 with reference TRBV5-8 and TRBJ1-5 gives the whole variable domain EAGVTQSPTHLIKTRGQQATLRCSPISGHTSVYWYQQALGLGLQFLLWYDEGEERNRGNFPPRFSGRQFPNYSSELNVNALELEDSALYLCASSSRAAISNQPQHFGDGTRLSIL.

This sequence joins TRBV18 and TRBJ2-3; TCRdb gives TRBD1 as the D gene, but with no DNA this cannot be confirmed. Germline V gives CDR1 KGHSH, CDR2 LQKENI. The CDR3 consists of 13 residues. The CDR3 spells CASSPGGGDTQYF.

This chain connects TRBV27 to TRBJ1-2. Germline V gene data show CDR1 as MNHEY and CDR2 as SMNVEV (reference sequence). The CDR3 has 13 amino acids. The CDR3 protein is CASSYSPNYGYTF.

The rearrangement joins TRBV19 to TRBJ2-2. Germline CDR1 is LNHDA and CDR2 is SQIVND (reference sequence). This CDR3 comprises 11 residues. The CDR3 reads CASRQTGELFF.

The J gene is TRBJ1-5, the V gene TRBV6-5. The CDR3 is 13 amino acids. The V gene's germline CDR1 is MNHEY and CDR2 SVGAGI. Here the CDR3 reads CASSYGALRPQHF.

The chain employs TRBV11-1 and TRBJ1-2. Germline CDR1 SGHAT, CDR2 FQDESV (reference sequence). This CDR3 region has 16 residues. The CDR3 is CASSLASASRNYGYTF.

This chain uses TRBV7-9 with TRBJ2-3; TCRdb's D call, TRBD2, is unchecked because there is no DNA. The CDR3 has 16 amino acids. CDR1 is SEHNR, CDR2 FQNEAQ, per germline (reference sequence). The CDR3 here is CASSPNSGPLVDTQYF.

The rearrangement uses TRBV7-9 and TRBJ2-5; TCRdb's D call of TRBD1 is untestable without DNA. The V gene's germline CDR1 is SEHNR and CDR2 FQNEAQ (reference sequence). CDR3 size: 15 residues. This CDR3 reads CASSRSLRQQETQYF.

The rearrangement uses TRBV20-1 and TRBJ2-4; without DNA, the TCRdb call of TRBD1 cannot be checked. CDR3 length equals 13 residues. CDR1 is DFQATT, CDR2 SNEGSKA, per germline (reference sequence). The CDR3 protein is CSARGGAKNIQYF.